This T cell receptor (beta chain) derives from a study of T cells in Graves' hyperthyroidism and ophthalmopathy. Amplification targeted TCR beta CDR3 regions from RNA transcripts. Using the HTBI primer set, a first-round RT-PCR was run on the TCR CDR3. TCRdb fed the multiplex PCR reads into MiXCR, producing one record per CDR3 protein. The table records 400,000 to 550,000 distinct CDR3 sequences, around 22% of them present only once. This CDR3 has 13 residues. CDR1 is GTSNPN, CDR2 SVGIG, per germline (reference sequence). V lost 5 bases, J lost 0 bases, and 4 bases stayed unmatched. The table lists this clonotype with many counts.

The V call is TRBV30, the J call TRBJ2-7; TRBD1 matches at 7 bases. The sample was blood. The receptor was derived from a woman younger than 45 with Graves' ophthalmopathy. For the CDR3, the DNA is TGTGCCTGGGTGACAGGGAACTCCTACGAGCAGTACTTC. This encodes CAWVTGNSYEQYF.